This T cell receptor (beta chain) was obtained from a study of cytomegalovirus exposure and HLA in healthy donors. Study results and caveats: DRB1 had the most TCR associations and HLA-C the fewest, a later analysis found, with rates varying by HLA locus. In a later analysis, several top co-occurrence clusters appeared linked to parvovirus B19, influenza, CMV and Epstein-Barr virus. Association of a missense DCLRE1C variant with TCR beta V- and J-gene trimming was reported in a later analysis. Cytomegalovirus association was listed for about 150 TCR beta chains.

The CDR3 has 14 residues. Deletions cut 2 bases from V and 5 bases from J, with 14 bases between. The V gene's germline CDR1 is SGHRS and CDR2 YFSETQ. Worth noting for this clone: As yet, its antigen is unknown.

PCR was performed using 60 Vbeta and 13 Jbeta primers. Clones were read by immunoSEQ multiplex PCR, and TCRdb kept only the in-frame ones, dropping some. The sample lists about 160,000 clones, roughly 73% occurring once. The chain employs TRBV5-1 and TRBJ2-7, with D maybe TRBD1 (5 bases). Sequencing used PBMCs. This receptor was taken from a woman in her 30s in good health and CMV-seronegative. The CDR3, as DNA: TGCGCCAGCAGCTTACCAGGGAAGATCAACGAGCAGTACTTC. Amino acids: CASSLPGKINEQYF.